Presented here are 12 T cell receptor beta chains from one specimen sequenced in a study of CD8 T cells in ankylosing spondylitis. Regarding the study as a whole: There was a TCR beta motif, made of eight highly homologous variants, that appeared characteristic of ankylosing spondylitis blood.

The antigens for these receptors are not known. One entry per CDR3 protein, called by TCRdb with MiXCR from the 5' RACE reads. The sample holds about 800,000 distinct CDR3 sequences, approximately 10% seen once. The sequencing input was blood, either unsorted or a sorted T cell fraction (not recorded which). These receptors came from a male donor with ankylosing spondylitis.

This chain uses TRBV5-1 with TRBJ2-7; possible D gene TRBD1, 6 bases. The CDR3 spans 13 residues. The V end lost 5 bases, the J end lost 1 base, and 10 bases lay between the germline ends. Germline V CDR1 and CDR2: SGHRS, YFSETQ. The CDR3 nucleotides are TGCGCCAGCAGATTTACAGGGTCCTACGAGCAGTACTTC. It encodes CASRFTGSYEQYF.

This clonotype has a handful of counts. The gene calls are TRBV5-1 and TRBJ2-7, with D unclear. V was trimmed by 2 bases and J by 0 bases, leaving 9 bases between them. The germline gives CDR1 SGHRS, CDR2 YFSETQ. The CDR3 covers 14 residues. The CDR3 DNA is TGCGCCAGCAGCTTCGGCCAGACCTCCTACGAGCAGTACTTC. This translates into CASSFGQTSYEQYF. Based on the CDR3 plus reference TRBV5-1 and TRBJ2-7, the full variable domain is KAGVTQTPRYLIKTRGQQVTLSCSPISGHRSVSWYQQTPGQGLQFLFEYFSETQRNKGNFPGRFSGRQFSNSRSEMNVSTLELGDSALYLCASSFGQTSYEQYFGPGTRLTVT.

This chain uses TRBV5-1 with TRBJ2-3; no definite D call. Trimming removed 1 base from V and 2 bases from J, with 8 bases in between. Germline lookup yields CDR1 SGHRS and CDR2 YFSETQ. CDR3 length equals 14 residues. The CDR3 region has the DNA TGCGCCAGCAGCTTGCCCAGTTCCACAGATACGCAGTATTTT. Its translation is CASSLPSSTDTQYF. Full variable domain (rest looked up from reference TRBV5-1 and TRBJ2-3): KAGVTQTPRYLIKTRGQQVTLSCSPISGHRSVSWYQQTPGQGLQFLFEYFSETQRNKGNFPGRFSGRQFSNSRSEMNVSTLELGDSALYLCASSLPSSTDTQYFGPGTRLTVL.

This clonotype was observed a handful of times. This sequence joins TRBV15 and TRBJ2-2; 10 nucleotides align to TRBD2. The germline gives CDR1 LNHNV, CDR2 YYDKDF (reference sequence). The CDR3 covers 15 residues. Trimming took 3 bases from V and 7 from J; bases not matched to a gene: 5. CDR3 sequence (DNA): TGTGCCACCAGCAGCCTAGCGGGAGCTGACGGGGAGCTGTTTTTT. It encodes CATSSLAGADGELFF.

This chain connects TRBV7-9 to TRBJ1-3; D is unresolved. The CDR3 has 14 amino acids. Germline CDR1 SEHNR, CDR2 FQNEAQ (reference sequence). Trimming stripped 5 bases from V and 0 bases from J, with 8 bases between. In nucleotides, the CDR3 is TGTGCCAGCAGCCCGGGAAACTCTGGAAACACCATATATTTT. This translates into CASSPGNSGNTIYF.

J is TRBJ1-1 and V is TRBV20-1; D is undetermined. The V end was cut by 3 bases, the J end by 8 bases, with 10 bases between. CDR1 is DFQATT and CDR2 is SNEGSKA in the germline V gene (reference sequence). This CDR3 contains 11 residues. CDR3 in amino acids: CSARGFGEAFF. CDR3 in DNA: TGCAGTGCTAGGGGATTTGGGGAAGCTTTCTTT.

This chain links TRBV20-1 with TRBJ2-2; possibly TRBD1 for D (7 bases). Trimming took 0 bases from V and 6 from J, leaving 11 bases between them. The length of the CDR3 is 14 residues. Germline loops: CDR1 DFQATT, CDR2 SNEGSKA (reference sequence). CDR3: CSARDARGAGELFF. The CDR3 DNA sequence: TGCAGTGCTAGAGATGCCAGGGGGGCCGGGGAGCTGTTTTTT.

The chain is built from TRBV20-1 and TRBJ2-5; either TRBD1 or TRBD2 may supply D (6 bases each). Germline V gene data show CDR1 as DFQATT and CDR2 as SNEGSKA (reference sequence). V shed 4 bases and J shed 1 base, with 10 bases lying between them. CDR3 length equals 13 residues. The CDR3 reads CSATWGAQETQYF. The DNA of the CDR3 is TGCAGTGCTACTTGGGGGGCCCAAGAGACCCAGTACTTC.

The table lists this clonotype with a few counts. A much larger clone differs from this one at a single base, so this may be a read error. The chain joins TRBV20-1 to TRBJ2-1; the D is unclear. The ends were cut back, 2 bases at V and 5 bases at J, with 4 bases in the middle. The CDR3 is 11 residues long. The V gene's germline CDR1 is DFQATT and CDR2 SNEGSKA (reference sequence). CDR3 coding DNA: TGCAGTGCTAGACAGGACAATGAGCAGTTCTTC. Translation gives CSARQDNEQFF.

This clonotype has at least ten counts. The V and J genes are TRBV6-5 and TRBJ2-7; 7 nucleotides match TRBD2. Germline trimming cut 8 bases from V and 6 bases from J; bases unmatched to any gene: 4. Germline CDR1 MNHEY, CDR2 SVGAGI. The CDR3 spans 11 residues. The CDR3 sequence: CASQRGGEQYF. DNA of the CDR3: TGTGCCAGCCAGCGGGGAGGCGAGCAGTACTTC.

This clonotype was seen a few times. This chain connects TRBV28 to TRBJ2-1, with 9 positions matching TRBD2. The CDR3 sequence is 16 residues long. Germline V gene sequence: CDR1 MDHEN, CDR2 SYDVKM. V shed 2 bases, J shed 3 bases, and the junction held 5 bases outside the gene matches. The CDR3 sequence: CASSLSSGGYYNEQFF. CDR3 DNA: TGTGCCAGCAGTTTAAGTAGCGGGGGTTACTACAATGAGCAGTTCTTC.

This clonotype turned up a few times. The chain uses TRBV30 and TRBJ2-5, with D possibly matching TRBD2 (6 bases). The CDR3 sequence is 13 residues long. Trimming left V 0 bases short and J 5 bases short, with 10 bases between. Germline CDR1 and CDR2: GTSNPN and SVGIG (reference sequence). CDR3 sequence: CAWSVPGRETQYF. Here the CDR3 DNA reads TGTGCCTGGAGTGTCCCAGGGAGGGAGACCCAGTACTTC.